This T cell receptor beta chain comes out of a study of blood T cell repertoires in COVID-19. On the study more broadly: The origin of the acute and convalescent COVID-19 samples was the United States, Italy and Spain. PBMCs, B-cell-depleted T cells, or T cells provided the cDNA or gDNA that made up the material.

Original data processing: Reference gene primer amplification gave nucleated cell count estimates. The data were produced by immunoSEQ multiplex PCR, yet TCRdb's version contains in-frame clones alone and is incomplete. V, J and clone size derive from that table, while D and trimming were established from the DNA sequence. Of some 130,000 clones listed, 65% to 90% are singletons. Germline assignment: CDR1 MNHNS and CDR2 SASEGT. J was trimmed by 8 bases and V by 3 bases; bases with no gene match: 15. This CDR3 is 18 amino acids long. J is TRBJ1-4 and V is TRBV6-1; 10 bases are a match to TRBD1. The TCR was taken from a man older than 75 with acute or convalescent COVID-19. The specimen was peripheral blood. CDR3 sequence: CASSDVPGQGWVGEKLFF. CDR3 DNA sequence: TGTGCCAGCAGTGACGTTCCGGGACAGGGGTGGGTCGGCGAAAAACTGTTTTTT.